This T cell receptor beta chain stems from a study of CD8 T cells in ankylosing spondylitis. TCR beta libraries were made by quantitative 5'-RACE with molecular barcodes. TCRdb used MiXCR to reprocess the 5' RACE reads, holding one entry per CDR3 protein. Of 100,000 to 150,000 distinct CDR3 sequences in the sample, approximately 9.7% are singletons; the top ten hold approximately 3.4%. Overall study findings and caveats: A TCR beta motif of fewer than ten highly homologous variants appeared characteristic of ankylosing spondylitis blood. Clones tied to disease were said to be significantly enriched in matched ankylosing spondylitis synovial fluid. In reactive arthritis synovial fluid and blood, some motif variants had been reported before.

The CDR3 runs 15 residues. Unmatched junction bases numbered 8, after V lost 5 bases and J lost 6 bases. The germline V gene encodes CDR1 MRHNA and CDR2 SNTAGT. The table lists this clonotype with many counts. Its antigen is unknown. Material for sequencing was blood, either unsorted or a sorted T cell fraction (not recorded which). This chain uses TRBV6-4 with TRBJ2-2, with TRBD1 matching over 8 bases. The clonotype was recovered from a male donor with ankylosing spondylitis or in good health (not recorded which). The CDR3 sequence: CASSSDRGRAGELFF. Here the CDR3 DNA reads TGTGCCAGCAGTTCCGACAGGGGTCGAGCCGGGGAGCTGTTTTTT.